This T cell receptor beta chain derives from a study of identifying expanded T cells in peripheral blood. Regarding the study as a whole: Across healthy donors, higher total template counts meant significantly greater approximately two-week count variance. Over two and four weeks, about 15 and 19 clones changed, versus roughly 1.2 between replicates.

The assay was immunoSEQ multiplex PCR, and TCRdb's table has in-frame clones only and misses some. The sample lists approximately 130,000 clones, 84% occurring once. No infections or other immune events were documented during collection. Details on this clone: What it binds is not known.

CDR3 length: 13 residues. Trimming took off 1 base at V and 4 bases at J, with 8 bases between the two ends. Germline V gene lookup returns CDR1 MNHNS and CDR2 SASEGT. This receptor was identified in a person aged 18-69 years in good health. The chain carries TRBV6-1 and TRBJ2-7, with D hard to call. Material for sequencing was blood. CDR3 residues: CASSEELLYEQYF. CDR3 sequence (DNA): TGTGCCAGCAGTGAAGAGCTCTTGTACGAGCAGTACTTC.